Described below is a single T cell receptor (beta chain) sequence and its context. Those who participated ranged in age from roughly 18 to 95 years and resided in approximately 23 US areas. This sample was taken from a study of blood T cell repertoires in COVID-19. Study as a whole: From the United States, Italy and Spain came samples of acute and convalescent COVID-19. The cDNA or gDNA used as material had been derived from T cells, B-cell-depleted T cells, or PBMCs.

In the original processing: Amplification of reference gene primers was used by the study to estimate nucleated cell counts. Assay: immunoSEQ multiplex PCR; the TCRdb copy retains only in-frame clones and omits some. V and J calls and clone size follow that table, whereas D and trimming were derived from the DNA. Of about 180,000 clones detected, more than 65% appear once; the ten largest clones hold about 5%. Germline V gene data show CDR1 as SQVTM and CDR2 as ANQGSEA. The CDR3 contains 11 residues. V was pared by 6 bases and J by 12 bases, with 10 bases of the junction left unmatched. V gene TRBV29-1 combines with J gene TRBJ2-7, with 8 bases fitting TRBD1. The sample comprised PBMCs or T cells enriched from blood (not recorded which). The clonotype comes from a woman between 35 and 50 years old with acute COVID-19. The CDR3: CSVRTDRATYV. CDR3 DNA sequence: TGCAGCGTCCGGACGGACAGGGCGACGTACGTC.